These 24 T cell receptor beta chains originate from one sample sequenced in a study of T cells after posttransplantation cyclophosphamide (dated by TCRdb to between 2015 and 2016). Library construction relied on the immunoSEQ multiplex PCR assay. In TCRdb, the immuneACCESS table is reduced to in-frame sequences with V and J assigned. These tables do not hold every clone; where another copy was compared, an unresolved V gene accounts for under half, and the others remain unexplained. In all, the sample holds more than 30,000 clones, and 85% to 95% of those were seen once. The ten most abundant clones make up 0.2% to 0.3% of the sample. To count as naive, T cells had to be viable CD3+CD4+ or CD3+CD8+ cells with a CCR7+CD45RA+CD45RO-CD95-CD27+CD28+ profile. The material sequenced was naive CD4+ T cells sorted from PBMCs. The receptors derive from a woman in her sixties in good health, CMV-negative, and a related stem cell transplant donor.

The chain employs TRBV28 and TRBJ2-1; maybe TRBD2 (6 bases). V gave up 1 base and J gave up 4 bases, with 11 bases separating them. CDR3 length equals 15 residues. Germline V CDR1 and CDR2: MDHEN, SYDVKM. CDR3 nucleotide sequence: TGTGCCAGCAGTTTATTGCGGGGCGGGTACAATGAGCAGTTCTTC. This translates into CASSLLRGGYNEQFF.

The chain has TRBV7-9 and TRBJ2-5; tentatively, D is TRBD2 (5 bases). Per the germline V gene, CDR1 is SEHNR and CDR2 is FQNEAQ (reference sequence). This CDR3 comprises 12 residues. The V end was cut by 5 bases, the J end by 8 bases, with 12 bases between. The CDR3: CASSKRSETQYF. CDR3 in DNA: TGTGCCAGCAGCAAGCGGTCGGAAACCCAGTACTTC.

The V and J genes are TRBV18 and TRBJ2-2; 11 nucleotides align to TRBD2. The CDR3 contains 16 residues. J was trimmed by 5 bases and V by 6 bases; bases with no gene match: 8. CDR1 and CDR2 from the germline V gene are KGHSH and LQKENI. CDR3 in DNA: TGTGCCAGCTCTCTGACTAGCGGGGCCCTGACCGGGGAGCTGTTTTTT. Residues: CASSLTSGALTGELFF.

This chain connects TRBV2 to TRBJ2-5; 16 bases are shared with TRBD2. The V gene end was trimmed by 5 bases and the J gene end by 4 bases; junction bases not matched to a gene: 16. CDR3 length: 20 amino acids. Looked up from germline, CDR1 is SNHLY and CDR2 is FYNNEI. Here the CDR3 DNA reads TGTGCCAGCAGTCGCGCCGGGACTAGCGGGGGGGCTTTGATAGGAGAGACCCAGTACTTC. As protein: CASSRAGTSGGALIGETQYF.

The chain joins TRBV18 to TRBJ2-1; D perhaps matches TRBD1 (6 bases). V lost 3 bases to trimming and J lost 7 bases, with 19 bases between them. In germline, CDR1 is KGHSH, CDR2 LQKENI. This CDR3 contains 16 residues. The CDR3 DNA is TGTGCCAGCTCACCTATGGACAGTGCGGTTCGTAATGAGCAGTTCTTC. It encodes CASSPMDSAVRNEQFF.

This chain joins TRBV27 and TRBJ2-1, with D possibly being TRBD1 (5 bases). Germline values: CDR1 MNHEY, CDR2 SMNVEV (reference sequence). With 7 bases removed from V and 9 bases from J, the gap between germline ends came to 10 bases. The CDR3 loop spans 11 amino acids. The CDR3 protein is CASNRGGEQFF. The CDR3 DNA is TGTGCCAGCAATAGGGGTGGTGAGCAGTTCTTC.

This clone was seen just once. The rearrangement links TRBV11-3 to TRBJ2-3; D ambiguous. This CDR3 has 12 amino acids. Trimming took off 0 bases at V and 11 bases at J, with 9 bases between the two ends. Germline V gives CDR1 SGHNT, CDR2 YENEEA. CDR3 protein: CASSLDSARQYF. The CDR3 bases are TGTGCCAGCAGCTTAGACTCCGCCAGGCAGTATTTT.

The chain couples TRBV7-2 to TRBJ1-1; D is perhaps TRBD1 (6 bases). The V gene's germline CDR1 is SGHTA and CDR2 FQGNSA. Trimming cost V 4 bases and J 6 bases, with 15 bases left between them. CDR3 length: 14 amino acids. CDR3 amino acids: CASSSILTGAEAFF. CDR3 nucleotides: TGTGCCAGCAGCTCCATTTTGACAGGCGCTGAAGCTTTCTTT.

The gene calls are TRBV10-3 and TRBJ1-3; TRBD1 is a possible D gene (6 bases). Germline CDR1 ENHRY, CDR2 SYGVKD. The V end was cut by 2 bases, the J end by 1 base, with 18 bases between. This CDR3 contains 18 residues. The DNA of the CDR3 is TGTGCCATCAGTGAGCCAGGGACAAGGGCTGCATCTGGAAACACCATATATTTT. The encoded protein is CAISEPGTRAASGNTIYF.

CDR3 DNA: TGTGCCAGTTCTCAAGGGGCTACGAACACCGGGGAGCTGTTTTTT. Its translation is CASSQGATNTGELFF. The chain is built from TRBV6-5 and TRBJ2-2; TRBD1 is a possible D gene (5 bases). Germline values: CDR1 MNHEY, CDR2 SVGAGI. The CDR3 runs 15 residues. V was pared by 9 bases and J by 0 bases, with 14 bases between.

The rearrangement uses TRBV4-3 and TRBJ1-1; a weak D match, TRBD1 (6 bases). This CDR3 region has 14 residues. The germline CDR1 and CDR2 sequences are LGHNA and YSLEER. Trimming took 3 bases from V and 1 from J, leaving 9 bases between them. The CDR3 loop reads CASSHPDRNTEAFF. CDR3 nucleotides: TGCGCCAGCAGCCATCCGGACAGGAACACTGAAGCTTTCTTT.

The V gene is TRBV7-6, the J gene TRBJ2-7, with D maybe TRBD2 (6 bases). This CDR3 region has 12 residues. The germline gives CDR1 SGHVS, CDR2 FNYEAQ. The V gene lost 6 bases and the J gene lost 6 bases, with 12 bases spanning the gap. CDR3 DNA sequence: TGTGCCAGCAGACCTGTGGGGGGCGAGCAGTACTTC. This encodes CASRPVGGEQYF.

The chain joins TRBV15 to TRBJ2-1, with 9 nucleotides matching TRBD2. V gave up 5 bases and J gave up 10 bases; unmatched junction bases: 9. The CDR3 has 14 residues. Per the germline V gene, CDR1 is LNHNV and CDR2 is YYDKDF (reference sequence). CDR3 sequence: CATSPGGRGGEQFF. The CDR3 nucleotides are TGTGCCACCAGCCCCGGCGGGAGGGGAGGGGAGCAGTTCTTC.

The CDR3 loop reads CASSRQGNGRGAEAFF. In nucleotides, the CDR3 is TGTGCCAGCAGCCGCCAGGGGAACGGTCGTGGGGCTGAAGCTTTCTTT. This rearrangement joins TRBV5-4 to TRBJ1-1, with D possibly TRBD1 on 6 matching bases. The germline V gene has CDR1 SGHNT and CDR2 YYREEE (reference sequence). Trimming took off 4 bases at V and 6 bases at J, with 22 bases between the two ends. CDR3 length: 16 amino acids.

V usage is TRBV7-8 and J usage is TRBJ2-3; 12 bases line up with TRBD2. The CDR3 covers 16 residues. Trimming at V came to 2 bases and at J to 5 bases, leaving 5 bases not matched to a gene. Germline V lookup: CDR1 SGHVS, CDR2 FQNEAQ. The DNA of the CDR3 is TGTGCCAGCAGCTTACCTAGCGGGGGGGCGGGAGATACGCAGTATTTT. Protein: CASSLPSGGAGDTQYF.

The chain uses TRBV10-2 and TRBJ2-3, with 8 positions matching TRBD2. Losses at the gene ends were 8 bases for V and 2 bases for J; bases not matched to a gene: 3. Per the germline V gene, CDR1 is WSHSY and CDR2 is SAAADI. The CDR3 totals 13 residues. CDR3: CASLAGNTDTQYF. The DNA of the CDR3 is TGCGCCAGCTTAGCGGGAAACACAGATACGCAGTATTTT.

This clone showed up just a few times. The junction and the germline gene differ at one end; a read error may be behind it. This chain uses TRBV6-5 with TRBJ2-4; D is possibly TRBD2 (5 bases). This CDR3 has 12 residues. Germline V CDR1 and CDR2: MNHEY, SVGAGI. This CDR3 reads CASGLAQNIQYF. The CDR3 coding sequence is TGTGCCAGCGGCCTAGCCCAAAACATTCAGTACTTC.

A remark on this clone: Within the sample, other DNA sequences also encode this same CDR3. The chain links TRBV28 to TRBJ1-2; D is possibly TRBD1 (6 bases). The CDR3 has 12 amino acids. V was clipped by 6 bases and J by 8 bases, with 13 bases between them. Germline CDR1 MDHEN, CDR2 SYDVKM. CDR3: CASRSGGGGYTF. For the CDR3, the DNA is TGTGCCAGCAGAAGCGGGGGGGGCGGCTACACCTTC.

V and J are TRBV7-2 and TRBJ1-2; 7 bases fit TRBD1. Germline trimming cut 3 bases from V and 1 base from J; bases unmatched to any gene: 5. Per germline, CDR1 SGHTA and CDR2 FQGNSA. This CDR3 spans 15 amino acids. CDR3 amino acids: CASSLSGTVNYGYTF. The DNA for the CDR3 is TGTGCCAGCAGCTTGAGTGGGACAGTTAACTATGGCTACACCTTC.

The J gene is TRBJ1-1, the V gene TRBV6-5, with D possibly TRBD1 on 5 matching bases. The CDR3 length is 14 residues. Germline V gives CDR1 MNHEY, CDR2 SVGAGI. V was pared by 6 bases and J by 3 bases, with 14 bases between. The CDR3 sequence: CASSPAGRHTEAFF. The CDR3 DNA reads as TGTGCCAGCAGCCCCGCAGGGCGACACACTGAAGCTTTCTTT.

This chain joins TRBV18 and TRBJ2-7, with TRBD1 matching over 10 bases. J gave up 3 bases and V 6 bases, and 5 bases lay outside the gene matches. The CDR3 covers 14 residues. The V gene's germline CDR1 is KGHSH and CDR2 LQKENI. CDR3 residues: CASSPGTGVYEQYF. The DNA of the CDR3 is TGTGCCAGCTCCCCCGGGACAGGGGTCTACGAGCAGTACTTC.

The J gene is TRBJ1-2, the V gene TRBV10-3; D may be TRBD1 (6 bases). This CDR3 spans 12 amino acids. The V gene lost 10 bases and the J gene lost 5 bases, with 14 bases spanning the gap. CDR1 is ENHRY and CDR2 is SYGVKD in the germline V gene. CDR3 DNA: TGTGCCACCCGAGGGGGTCGGTATGGCTACACCTTC. Its protein is CATRGGRYGYTF.

This clone was detected only once. V and J are TRBV7-2 and TRBJ2-1, with 10 bases matching TRBD1. The ends lost 5 bases at V and 4 bases at J; junction bases unmatched: 5. This CDR3 has 15 amino acids. The germline V gene encodes CDR1 SGHTA and CDR2 FQGNSA. Here the CDR3 reads CASSPDRGPYNEQFF. In nucleotides, the CDR3 is TGTGCCAGCAGCCCCGACAGGGGGCCATACAATGAGCAGTTCTTC.

This clone was detected once. The chain employs TRBV7-6 and TRBJ2-5, with D possibly matching TRBD1 (5 bases). CDR1 SGHVS and CDR2 FNYEAQ come from the germline V gene. The CDR3 spans 12 residues. V was trimmed by 7 bases and J by 3 bases, leaving 9 bases between them. The CDR3 region is CASTETEETQYF. Here the CDR3 DNA reads TGTGCCAGCACCGAGACAGAAGAGACCCAGTACTTC.